This TCR beta chain is drawn from a study of cytomegalovirus exposure and HLA in healthy donors. Regarding this clone: No antigen is known for it.

The primer mix had 60 Vbeta and 13 Jbeta primers. The method was immunoSEQ multiplex PCR; TCRdb's version includes in-frame clones alone and lacks a portion of them. The sample has under 200,000 clones, over 70% seen once. CDR3 size: 12 residues. V was trimmed by 5 bases and J by 3 bases, leaving 7 bases between them. The germline CDR1 and CDR2 sequences are MDHEN and SYDVKM. Findings of the study overall: As a later analysis showed, a missense DCLRE1C variant was linked to trimming of TCR beta V- and J-genes.

The TCR originated in a middle-aged man in good health and CMV-seronegative. Source material: PBMCs. V and J are TRBV28 and TRBJ2-5; D gene uncertain. The CDR3 is CASSPEEETQYF. The CDR3 bases are TGTGCCAGCAGTCCCGAGGAAGAGACCCAGTACTTC.